This T cell receptor (beta chain) was obtained from a study of T-cell memory formation after mild COVID-19. Findings of the study overall: The main location of contracting CD4+ clones was CM and EM, and that of contracting CD8+ clones was EMRA.

MiXCR was run by TCRdb on the 5' RACE reads, yielding one entry per CDR3 protein. The sample yields fewer than 650,000 distinct CDR3 sequences, about a fifth seen once. V lost 4 bases, J lost 4 bases, and 15 bases stayed unmatched. CDR1 is ENHRY, CDR2 SYGVKD, per germline. The length of the CDR3 is 17 residues. Comment on this clonotype: No antigen is known for it.

Sequencing input: PBMCs or a T cell subset sorted from them (not recorded which). This clonotype originated in an adult woman who had mild COVID-19 (a few samples of this study predate the infection). Cell type and time point are not known. V gene TRBV10-3 combines with J gene TRBJ1-2; 7 bases match TRBD1. The CDR3 nucleotides are TGTGCCATCAGTGCCCGCCGGGGACAGTGGTCCGTCTATGGCTACACCTTC. The encoded protein is CAISARRGQWSVYGYTF.